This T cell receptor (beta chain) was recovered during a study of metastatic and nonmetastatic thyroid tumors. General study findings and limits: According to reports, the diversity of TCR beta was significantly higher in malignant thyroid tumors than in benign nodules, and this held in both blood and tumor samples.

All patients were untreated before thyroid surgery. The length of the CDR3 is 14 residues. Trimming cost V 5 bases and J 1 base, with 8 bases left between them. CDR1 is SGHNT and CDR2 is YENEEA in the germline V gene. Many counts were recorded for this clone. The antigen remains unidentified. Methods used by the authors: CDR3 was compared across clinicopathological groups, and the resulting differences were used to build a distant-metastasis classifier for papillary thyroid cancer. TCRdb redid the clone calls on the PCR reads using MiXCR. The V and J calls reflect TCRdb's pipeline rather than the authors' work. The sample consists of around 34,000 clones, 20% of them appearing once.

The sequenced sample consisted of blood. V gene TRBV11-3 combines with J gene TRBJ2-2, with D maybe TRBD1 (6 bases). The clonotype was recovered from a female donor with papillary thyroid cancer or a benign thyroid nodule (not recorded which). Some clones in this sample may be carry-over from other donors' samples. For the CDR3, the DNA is TGTGCCAGCAGCGTGGGACAGAACACCGGGGAGCTGTTTTTT. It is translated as CASSVGQNTGELFF.